Following are 21 T cell receptor beta chains from one sample sequenced in a study of identical twins. TCRdb ran MiXCR on the 5' RACE reads and lists one entry per CDR3 protein. The sample consists of about 660,000 distinct CDR3 sequences, around 8.6% of them appearing once. The data were also submitted as part of a second study, on yellow fever vaccine responses in identical twins.

The sample consisted of PBMCs. These TCRs come from a woman younger than 35 in good health.

With respect to this clonotype: A read error is likely, as this CDR3 ends without the conserved phenylalanine or tryptophan. This chain links TRBV7-2 with TRBJ2-7; possibly TRBD2 for D (6 bases). In germline, CDR1 is SGHTA, CDR2 FQGNSA. V was shortened by 3 bases and J by 4 bases, with 13 bases between the two germline ends. The CDR3 runs 14 residues. CDR3 sequence: CASSLQGAGYEQYL. CDR3 DNA sequence: TGTGCCAGCAGCTTGCAGGGAGCGGGTTACGAGCAGTACCTC.

This clonotype was detected ten times or more. The gene calls are TRBV3-1 and TRBJ2-2; TRBD2 matches 10 bases. The trim removed 2 bases at V and 1 base at J, leaving 7 bases unmatched. Germline CDR1 and CDR2: LGHDT and YNNKEL (reference sequence). The CDR3 runs to 18 residues. The CDR3 sequence is CASSQNPLAGVNTGELFF. The CDR3 DNA follows: TGTGCCAGCAGCCAAAACCCGCTAGCGGGAGTGAACACCGGGGAGCTGTTTTTT.

The chain links TRBV5-1 to TRBJ2-7; weak D call: TRBD2 (6 bases). The V gene lost 1 base and the J gene lost 2 bases, with 13 bases spanning the gap. Germline loops: CDR1 SGHRS, CDR2 YFSETQ. This CDR3 spans 15 amino acids. The chain's CDR3 is CASSLYKGGTYEQYF. The CDR3 nucleotides are TGCGCCAGCAGCTTGTATAAGGGAGGAACCTACGAGCAGTACTTC.

V and J are TRBV20-1 and TRBJ2-7; TRBD1 is a possible D gene (5 bases). CDR3 length: 14 residues. V lost 3 bases to trimming and J lost 5 bases, with 17 bases between them. Germline V CDR1 and CDR2: DFQATT, SNEGSKA (reference sequence). The CDR3 nucleotides read TGCAGTGCTAGTGCGGCAGGGATAACGAACGAGCAGTACTTC. Protein: CSASAAGITNEQYF.

The chain is built from TRBV28 and TRBJ2-1; D remains ambiguous. This CDR3 has 17 residues. Germline assignment: CDR1 MDHEN and CDR2 SYDVKM. The germline V and J ends were trimmed by 5 bases and 0 bases, with 17 bases remaining between them. CDR3 sequence: CASSPLADLSSYNEQFF. The CDR3 nucleotides are TGTGCCAGCAGTCCACTCGCGGATTTAAGCTCCTACAATGAGCAGTTCTTC.

This clonotype was counted a few times. The chain recombines TRBV12-5 with TRBJ2-1, with TRBD2 matching over 10 bases. In germline, CDR1 is LGHNT, CDR2 FRNRAP. The CDR3 has 13 amino acids. The CDR3 nucleotides are TGTGTGTCTAGCGGGGGTCAACGGGAGGAGCAGTTCTTC. Translation gives CVSSGGQREEQFF.

The chain is built from TRBV28 and TRBJ2-7, with 7 bases fitting TRBD1. The germline V gene has CDR1 MDHEN and CDR2 SYDVKM. V lost 4 bases and J lost 5; bases outside the gene matches: 5. This CDR3 contains 13 residues. CDR3 sequence: CASSSNRGHEQYF. The CDR3 nucleotides are TGTGCCAGCAGTTCAAACAGGGGCCACGAGCAGTACTTC.

This clonotype was observed a few times. CDR3 region: CASSLQGGKAFF. DNA of the CDR3: TGTGCCAGCAGTCTACAAGGGGGGAAAGCTTTCTTT. The V call is TRBV27, the J call TRBJ1-1; possibly TRBD1 for D (6 bases). From germline, CDR1 is MNHEY and CDR2 SMNVEV (reference sequence). The CDR3 is made up of 12 amino acids. V gave up 5 bases and J gave up 9 bases, with 13 bases separating them.

V gene TRBV21-1 combines with J gene TRBJ1-5. TRBV21-1 is designated a pseudogene. The CDR3 loop spans 14 amino acids. The CDR3 region is CASSNDRYIQPQHF. In nucleotides, the CDR3 is TGTGCCAGCAGCAACGATCGGTACATTCAGCCCCAGCATTTT.

This clonotype showed up just a few times. The V call is TRBV25-1, the J call TRBJ2-7; the match to TRBD2 covers 7 bases. This CDR3 has 12 amino acids. The V segment lost 11 bases and the J segment 0 bases; nucleotides outside the gene matches: 4. The germline CDR1 and CDR2 sequences are MGHDK and SYGVNS. The DNA for the CDR3 is TGTGCCGGAGCGGGGCTCTCCTACGAGCAGTACTTC. Translating gives CAGAGLSYEQYF.

The V call is TRBV28, the J call TRBJ2-3; 8 bases are shared with TRBD1. V shed 6 bases and J 5 bases; nucleotides not matched to a gene: 4. The length of the CDR3 is 13 residues. Germline assignment: CDR1 MDHEN and CDR2 SYDVKM. In DNA form, the CDR3 reads TGTGCCAGCAGGGACAGGGCGGGAGATACGCAGTATTTT. Translating gives CASRDRAGDTQYF. Looking up the rest from reference TRBV28 and TRBJ2-3 gives the full variable domain: DVKVTQSSRYLVKRTGEKVFLECVQDMDHENMFWYRQDPGLGLRLIYFSYDVKMKEKGDIPEGYSVSREKKERFSLILESASTNQTSMYLCASRDRAGDTQYFGPGTRLTVL.

The chain carries TRBV7-8 and TRBJ1-5; no clear D. With 1 base removed from V and 11 bases from J, the gap between germline ends came to 18 bases. This CDR3 region has 15 residues. The germline gives CDR1 SGHVS, CDR2 FQNEAQ. CDR3 nucleotides: TGTGCCAGCAGCTTAGACCTCGCAGGCGTCGGGTCCCAGCATTTT. It yields the protein CASSLDLAGVGSQHF.

V is TRBV14 and J is TRBJ2-6, with 8 nucleotides matching TRBD1. Germline V gene lookup returns CDR1 SGHDN and CDR2 FVKESK. The CDR3 extends over 20 amino acids. J lost 2 bases, V lost 1 base, and 13 bases had no gene match. This chain's CDR3 is CASSQVPSDRVVTGANVLTF. For the CDR3, the DNA is TGTGCCAGCAGCCAAGTCCCATCGGACAGGGTAGTCACTGGGGCCAACGTCCTGACTTTC.

This clonotype showed up many times. This chain uses TRBV4-3 with TRBJ2-7, with D perhaps matching TRBD2 (5 bases). The CDR3 totals 13 residues. V lost 3 bases and J lost 2, with 8 bases in between. Looked up from germline, CDR1 is LGHNA and CDR2 is YSLEER. CDR3 sequence (DNA): TGCGCCAGCAGCCACGCCGGGGCCTACGAGCAGTACTTC. Translating it yields CASSHAGAYEQYF.

This sequence joins TRBV20-1 and TRBJ2-7; TRBD2 aligns across 8 bases. CDR1 is DFQATT and CDR2 is SNEGSKA in the germline V gene (reference sequence). Trimming removed 6 bases from V and 0 bases from J; junction bases left unmatched: 10. This CDR3 region has 15 residues. The CDR3 region has the DNA TGCAGTGCCTTACCCAGCGGGGGCCTCTCCTACGAGCAGTACTTC. Protein: CSALPSGGLSYEQYF.

The rearrangement joins TRBV2 to TRBJ1-5; a weak D match, TRBD1 (6 bases). The CDR3 consists of 14 residues. CDR1 and CDR2 (germline): SNHLY, FYNNEI. V dropped 2 bases and J dropped 4 bases, with 9 bases sitting between them. CDR3 coding DNA: TGTGCCAGCAGTGAAAGGCAGGGGAATCAGCCCCAGCATTTT. Translated: CASSERQGNQPQHF.

The CDR3 DNA sequence: TGTGCCAGCAGCCTCGGGCAGGGGGCCAGCGGGGAGCTGTTTTTT. Its translation: CASSLGQGASGELFF. The chain is built from TRBV7-9 and TRBJ2-2; 8 nucleotides agree with TRBD1. CDR1 is SEHNR, CDR2 FQNEAQ, per germline (reference sequence). The CDR3 totals 15 residues. V shed 5 bases and J 7 bases; nucleotides not matched to a gene: 9.

The chain employs TRBV4-1 and TRBJ2-7, with D perhaps being TRBD1 or TRBD2 (5 bases each). The CDR3 sequence is 16 residues long. Germline values: CDR1 MGHRA, CDR2 YSYEKL. V lost 0 bases to trimming and J lost 4 bases, with 16 bases between them. CDR3 sequence reads: CASSQDSRAGGYEQYF. In DNA form, the CDR3 reads TGCGCCAGCAGCCAAGATAGCCGGGCTGGGGGATACGAGCAGTACTTC.

This clonotype appeared many times. The chain is built from TRBV29-1 and TRBJ2-1; the D gene could be TRBD1 or TRBD2 (5 bases each). CDR3 length: 15 residues. V shed 7 bases and J shed 4 bases, with 20 bases lying between them. The germline V gene encodes CDR1 SQVTM and CDR2 ANQGSEA. The CDR3 is CSANPPLGVYNEQFF. CDR3 in DNA: TGCAGCGCGAATCCTCCCCTGGGGGTTTACAATGAGCAGTTCTTC.

The chain uses TRBV5-1 and TRBJ2-3; D perhaps matches TRBD1 (6 bases). Germline loops: CDR1 SGHRS, CDR2 YFSETQ. Trimming removed 5 bases from V and 1 base from J, with 17 bases in between. The CDR3 sequence is 16 residues long. The CDR3 nucleotides are TGCGCCAGCAGTCGACGGACAGTAGGGGGCACAGATACGCAGTATTTT. Protein sequence: CASSRRTVGGTDTQYF.

This clonotype has a count of ten or more. This rearrangement joins TRBV15 to TRBJ2-7; no clear D gene. This CDR3 has 14 amino acids. V shed 1 base and J shed 2 bases, with 9 bases lying between them. CDR1 is LNHNV and CDR2 is YYDKDF in the germline V gene (reference sequence). The CDR3 reads CATSRAGTPYEQYF. CDR3 DNA sequence: TGTGCCACCAGCAGAGCTGGCACCCCCTACGAGCAGTACTTC.